This T cell receptor (beta chain) emerged from a study of T-cell memory formation after mild COVID-19. Overall study context: Clusters were largely donor specific.

Overall study findings and caveats: Pre-infection memory contained some responding clones, which suggested that cross-reactive memory had joined. A balance of CD4 and CD8 characterized clones contracting day 15 to 85, whereas later expanders leaned CD4+.

This clonotype has only a few counts. Its cognate antigen is unknown. V was pared by 3 bases and J by 6 bases, with 8 bases between. Germline assignment: CDR1 DFQATT and CDR2 SNEGSKA (reference sequence). The CDR3 length is 11 residues. TCRalpha and TCRbeta libraries used 5'RACE with constant-segment primers and UMIs. TCRdb redid the calling of the 5' RACE reads with MiXCR, one entry per CDR3 protein. This sample has roughly 300,000 distinct CDR3 sequences, with 15% to 20% found just once. The sample was PBMCs or a T cell subset sorted from them (not recorded which). J is TRBJ1-1 and V is TRBV20-1; no firm D call. The TCR originated in a man aged 18-30 years who had mild COVID-19 (a few samples of this study predate the infection). Cell type and time point are not known. CDR3 amino acids: CSARAGAEAFF. The CDR3 DNA reads TGCAGTGCTAGGGCCGGCGCTGAAGCTTTCTTT.